Below are 5 T cell receptor beta chains sequenced from a single sample in a study of regulatory T cells in long-lasting Graves disease. Described time point: newly diagnosed GD, antithyroid drugs for less than 3 months. PBMCs were the source of the RNA used for TCR sequencing. The authors built TCR beta libraries using iRepertoire HTBI primers and Arm-PCR of CDR3 regions. TCRdb passed the multiplex PCR reads through MiXCR, listing each CDR3 protein once. The table lists under 800,000 distinct CDR3 sequences, approximately 15% of them singletons. The same data also went into a second study, on T cells in Graves' hyperthyroidism and ophthalmopathy.

The sequenced sample was peripheral blood mononuclear cells (PBMCs), obtained at new diagnosis, from a patient treated with antithyroid drugs. The receptors originated from a woman in her 30s with Graves disease.

This chain links TRBV20-1 with TRBJ2-3, with TRBD2 matching 10 bases. The CDR3 sequence is 17 residues long. Per the germline V gene, CDR1 is DFQATT and CDR2 is SNEGSKA (reference sequence). V shed 4 bases, J shed 3 bases, and the junction held 13 bases outside the gene matches. This CDR3 reads CSATALLAGPSTDTQYF. The CDR3 DNA reads TGCAGTGCTACAGCCCTACTAGCGGGACCGTCGACAGATACGCAGTATTTT.

The rearrangement joins TRBV28 to TRBJ2-4; D might be TRBD1 (6 bases). CDR3 length: 17 residues. V lost 5 bases to trimming and J lost 1 base, with 18 bases between them. CDR1 MDHEN and CDR2 SYDVKM come from the germline V gene. The CDR3 DNA follows: TGTGCCAGCAGTGTGACAGGAATTAGGTCGGCCAAAAACATTCAGTACTTC. Amino acids: CASSVTGIRSAKNIQYF.

This clonotype was seen ten or more times. The chain's CDR3 is CASSPRTSFARETQYF. The CDR3 region has the DNA TGTGCCAGCAGCCCCCGGACTAGCTTTGCCAGAGAGACCCAGTACTTC. J is TRBJ2-5 and V is TRBV7-2; the match to TRBD2 covers 8 bases. The CDR3 loop spans 16 amino acids. Germline CDR1 is SGHTA and CDR2 is FQGNSA. The ends lost 5 bases at V and 4 bases at J; junction bases unmatched: 12.

This clonotype came up many times. J is TRBJ1-1 and V is TRBV29-1; D is ambiguous. The germline gives CDR1 SQVTM, CDR2 ANQGSEA. CDR3 length: 11 residues. Trimming stripped 7 bases from V and 8 bases from J, with 14 bases between. DNA of the CDR3: TGCAGCGCCGACCGTACCGGGGAAGCTTTCTTT. As protein: CSADRTGEAFF.

Points on this clonotype: This likely reflects a read error, since a far larger clone is one base away. The gene calls are TRBV28 and TRBJ2-5; tentatively, D is TRBD1 (5 bases). The DNA end favors TRBJ2-1, so the J call may be wrong. CDR3 size: 15 residues. Germline V CDR1 and CDR2: MDHEN, SYDVKM. The CDR3 protein is CASSLEFQGHYEQFF. In DNA form, the CDR3 reads TGTGCCAGCAGTTTAGAGTTCCAGGGCCACTACGAGCAGTTCTTC.